Described below is a single T cell receptor beta chain sequence and its context. This specimen belongs to a study of OX40 agonist ivuxolimab in advanced cancers. Background on the study: Patients with hepatocellular carcinoma, melanoma, renal cell or head and neck cancer made up the dose-escalation patients.

The data were produced by immunoSEQ multiplex PCR, yet TCRdb's version contains in-frame clones alone and is incomplete. The table has about 48,000 clones, around 90% seen once. From germline, CDR1 is SNHLY and CDR2 FYNNEI. CDR3 length equals 13 residues. Trimming took off 10 bases at V and 0 bases at J, with 13 bases between the two ends. The receptor was isolated from an adult with an advanced solid tumor such as melanoma, head and neck, liver or kidney cancer. The specimen comprised CD4+ or CD8+ T cells sorted from blood, sampled in a trial of the OX40 agonist ivuxolimab. V is TRBV2 and J is TRBJ2-7; weak D call: TRBD2 (6 bases). CDR3 nucleotide sequence: TGTGCCAAAGGTCGGGGGAACTCCTACGAGCAGTACTTC. Protein sequence: CAKGRGNSYEQYF.